Listed below are T cell receptor beta chains from one sample, sequenced in a study of response to subunit inactivated influenza vaccine. Each CDR3 protein is one row after TCRdb ran MiXCR on the RT-PCR reads. The sample shows more than 700,000 distinct CDR3 sequences, around 20% of them seen only once. The material sequenced was PBMCs from blood, taken 4 to 6 days after vaccination. The receptors were gathered from a man aged 45-60 years who received an inactivated influenza vaccine. Both conserved end residues are part of each CDR3. D genes are given only for firm matches. Size values are once, few and many counts, or a class for expanded clones, and some rows have none.

v_gene: TRBV12-3/TRBV12-4
j_gene: TRBJ1-1
d_gene: .
abundance: many
CDR3aa: CASSLQGMNTEAFF
CDR3nt: TGCGCCAGCAGCTTGCAGGGGATGAACACTGAAGCTTTCTTT

v_gene: TRBV11-2
j_gene: TRBJ2-5
d_gene: TRBD2
abundance: .
CDR3aa: CASSLLAGASQETQYF
CDR3nt: TGTGCCAGCAGCTTATTAGCGGGGGCTTCCCAAGAGACCCAGTACTTC

v_gene: TRBV7-2
j_gene: TRBJ2-7
d_gene: TRBD1
abundance: many
CDR3aa: CASSSTPGQSYEQYF
CDR3nt: TGTGCCAGCAGCTCGACCCCGGGACAGTCCTACGAGCAGTACTTC

v_gene: TRBV7-3
j_gene: TRBJ2-5
d_gene: TRBD1
abundance: .
CDR3aa: CASSPDRWETQYF
CDR3nt: TGTGCCAGCAGCCCGGACAGGTGGGAGACCCAGTACTTC

v_gene: TRBV29-1
j_gene: TRBJ2-3
d_gene: TRBD2
abundance: few
CDR3aa: CSVEDRTSLDTQYF
CDR3nt: TGCAGCGTTGAAGATCGGACTAGTCTAGATACGCAGTATTTT

v_gene: TRBV20-1
j_gene: TRBJ1-2
d_gene: .
abundance: .
CDR3aa: CSASPSTGANYGYTF
CDR3nt: TGCAGTGCTAGCCCCTCCACGGGGGCTAACTATGGCTACACCTTC

v_gene: TRBV9
j_gene: TRBJ2-3
d_gene: TRBD2
abundance: .
CDR3aa: CASSVVGVAGGTDTQYF
CDR3nt: TGTGCCAGCAGCGTAGTGGGAGTAGCGGGAGGTACAGATACGCAGTATTTT

v_gene: TRBV20-1
j_gene: TRBJ1-2
d_gene: .
abundance: .
CDR3aa: CSAGSANYGYTF
CDR3nt: TGCAGTGCTGGATCAGCTAACTATGGCTACACCTTC

v_gene: TRBV20-1
j_gene: TRBJ1-3
d_gene: .
abundance: .
CDR3aa: CSARDLQGGGNTIYF
CDR3nt: TGCAGTGCTAGAGATCTCCAGGGTGGAGGAAACACCATATATTTT

v_gene: TRBV11-2
j_gene: TRBJ2-3
d_gene: TRBD2
abundance: .
CDR3aa: CASSFGLAGVYPTQYF
CDR3nt: TGTGCCAGCAGCTTTGGACTAGCGGGAGTGTACCCTACGCAGTATTTT

v_gene: TRBV4-1
j_gene: TRBJ1-1
d_gene: .
abundance: .
CDR3aa: CASSQGIGNTEAFF
CDR3nt: TGCGCCAGCAGCCAAGGGATTGGGAACACTGAAGCTTTCTTT

v_gene: TRBV7-9
j_gene: TRBJ1-1
d_gene: .
abundance: few
CDR3aa: CASSPKTRLNTEAFF
CDR3nt: TGTGCCAGCAGCCCAAAGACAAGACTGAACACTGAAGCTTTCTTT

v_gene: TRBV7-2
j_gene: TRBJ2-7
d_gene: TRBD2
abundance: few
CDR3aa: CASSLAASGKAYEQYF
CDR3nt: TGTGCCAGCAGCTTAGCGGCTAGCGGGAAGGCCTACGAGCAGTACTTC

v_gene: TRBV12-3/TRBV12-4
j_gene: TRBJ2-1
d_gene: TRBD1
abundance: .
CDR3aa: CASSPDVTGGIINEQFF
CDR3nt: TGTGCCAGCAGCCCAGATGTGACAGGGGGCATCATCAATGAGCAGTTCTTC

v_gene: TRBV20-1
j_gene: TRBJ2-5
d_gene: TRBD2
abundance: few
CDR3aa: CSAVSGGKETQYF
CDR3nt: TGCAGTGCTGTTAGCGGGGGAAAAGAGACCCAGTACTTC

v_gene: TRBV20-1
j_gene: TRBJ2-1
d_gene: TRBD2
abundance: few
CDR3aa: CSAKMPRAGNEQFF
CDR3nt: TGCAGTGCCAAGATGCCTAGAGCGGGGAATGAGCAGTTCTTC

v_gene: TRBV20-1
j_gene: TRBJ2-3
d_gene: .
abundance: .
CDR3aa: CSARDTSFTDTQYF
CDR3nt: TGCAGTGCTAGAGATACTAGCTTCACAGATACGCAGTATTTT

v_gene: TRBV20-1
j_gene: TRBJ2-3
d_gene: .
abundance: many
CDR3aa: CSAMGLTSTDTQYF
CDR3nt: TGCAGTGCTATGGGCCTCACTAGCACAGATACGCAGTATTTT